Listed below are T cell receptor beta chains from one sample, sequenced in a study of Graves' ophthalmopathy and Graves' hyperthyroidism. A single record per CDR3 protein comes from TCRdb applying MiXCR to the multiplex PCR reads. Found here are some 360,000 distinct CDR3 sequences, about a sixth of them singletons; the top ten hold roughly 2.4%. Source material: peripheral blood. All receptors come from an adult woman with stable Graves' hyperthyroidism. CDR3s include the opening cysteine and the closing phenylalanine or tryptophan. D genes are given only for firm matches. Not all rows give a size; the values are once, few, many and, for expanded clones, a class.

many TRBJ2-4 TRBV12-3/TRBV12-4 TRBD1 TGTGCCAGCAGCCCCCCCGGGACAGGGAGAAACATTCAGTACTTC CASSPPGTGRNIQYF
few TRBJ1-2 TRBV6-1 - TGTGCCAGCAGCAGAACGGGGTGGTCTTGGGATGGCTACACCTTC CASSRTGWSWDGYTF
few TRBJ1-6 TRBV7-2 - TGTGCCAGCAGCTTATGGATCTATAATTCACCCCTCCACTTT CASSLWIYNSPLHF
many TRBJ1-2 TRBV2 - TGTGCCAGCAGTGAACTGTCCGGAGGTGTTGGATATGGCTACACCTTC CASSELSGGVGYGYTF
many TRBJ2-2 TRBV2 - TGTGCCAGCAGTGGGGGGGTTAGGTCGACCGGGGAGCTGTTTTTT CASSGGVRSTGELFF
- TRBJ2-5 TRBV20-1 - TGCAGTGCTAGACCTCCCATGGAGACCCAGTACTTC CSARPPMETQYF
many TRBJ2-5 TRBV29-1 - TGCAGCGTTGTTGAGGGGTCCCCGTACCAAGAGACCCAGTACTTC CSVVEGSPYQETQYF
- TRBJ1-1 TRBV6-1 - TGTGCCAGCAGTACCTTTGGGCCTCTCACTGAAGCTTTCTTT CASSTFGPLTEAFF
many TRBJ1-4 TRBV6-1 TRBD1 TGTGCTAGCAAAACGGGACAGGGCAGTGAAAAACTGTTTTTT CASKTGQGSEKLFF
many TRBJ1-1 TRBV28 - TGTGCCATACAGGAGAAGAACACTGAAGCTTTCTTT CAIQEKNTEAFF
many TRBJ2-5 TRBV30 - TGTGCCTGGAGTGTATTGGGCGGGCCCCAAGAGACCCAGTACTTC CAWSVLGGPQETQYF
many TRBJ1-2 TRBV5-1 TRBD1 TGCGCCAGCAGCCCTGGGGACAGGGGGCGCGGGTATGGCTACACCTTC CASSPGDRGRGYGYTF
many TRBJ2-7 TRBV19 TRBD1 TGTGCCAGTAGCGACAGGGGTGGCGACGAGCAGTACTTC CASSDRGGDEQYF
many TRBJ1-1 TRBV6-1 TRBD1 TGTGCCAGCAGTAATACCGGGACAGGGTCTGGGACTGAAGCTTTCTTT CASSNTGTGSGTEAFF
many TRBJ2-7 TRBV6-9 - TGTGCCAGCAAGGCCGGCAGGGGTCCCTACGAGCAGTACTTC CASKAGRGPYEQYF
- TRBJ2-7 TRBV13 - TGTGCCAGCAGCCCTTCACTCCGGGACATCTCGGAGCAGTACTTC CASSPSLRDISEQYF
many TRBJ2-7 TRBV19 - TGTGCCAGTAGTACCTACTATCGTGGATCCTCCTACGAGCAGTACTTC CASSTYYRGSSYEQYF
many TRBJ2-7 TRBV20-1 - TGCAGTGCTAGATCAGACTACGAGCAGTACTTC CSARSDYEQYF
many TRBJ2-7 TRBV28 - TGTGCCAGCAGCTCCAGATCCTACGAGCAGTACTTC CASSSRSYEQYF
many TRBJ1-6 TRBV20-1 - TGCAGTGCTAGAATGACGGGAAGCTCCTATAATTCACCCCTCCACTTT CSARMTGSSYNSPLHF
many TRBJ1-2 TRBV28 TRBD1 TGTGCCAGCAGTACGGGACAGGACAACTATGGCTACACCTTC CASSTGQDNYGYTF
many TRBJ2-7 TRBV11-2 - TGTGCCAGCAGCTTGGTTGGGAGTTTCTACGAGCAGTACTTC CASSLVGSFYEQYF
few TRBJ2-7 TRBV11-2 TRBD2 TGTGCCAGCAGCCCGCCGGGACTAGTTGTCTACGAGCAGTACTTC CASSPPGLVVYEQYF
- TRBJ2-4 TRBV4-1 TRBD2 TGCGCCAGCAGCCAACCCCGGGGGGGCATTCAGTACTTC CASSQPRGGIQYF
many TRBJ2-2 TRBV15 - TGTGCCACCAGCAGAAGCCAGAACTCGGATTGGTCCGGGGAGCTGTTTTTT CATSRSQNSDWSGELFF
many TRBJ1-1 TRBV30 - TGTGCCTGGAGTGTCTGGCCCGTGGGGGGTACTGAAGCTTTCTTT CAWSVWPVGGTEAFF
few TRBJ2-5 TRBV28 - TGTGCCAGCAGTACCAGGGGCGCGGAGACCCAGTACTTC CASSTRGAETQYF
many TRBJ2-2 TRBV2 - TGTGCCAGCAGTGATAGGGGCAGGCGGGAAACCGGGGAGCTGTTTTTT CASSDRGRRETGELFF
many TRBJ2-7 TRBV3-1 - TGTGCCAGCAGCGAAGTCCCGGGATCAAGGTACGAGCAGTACTTC CASSEVPGSRYEQYF